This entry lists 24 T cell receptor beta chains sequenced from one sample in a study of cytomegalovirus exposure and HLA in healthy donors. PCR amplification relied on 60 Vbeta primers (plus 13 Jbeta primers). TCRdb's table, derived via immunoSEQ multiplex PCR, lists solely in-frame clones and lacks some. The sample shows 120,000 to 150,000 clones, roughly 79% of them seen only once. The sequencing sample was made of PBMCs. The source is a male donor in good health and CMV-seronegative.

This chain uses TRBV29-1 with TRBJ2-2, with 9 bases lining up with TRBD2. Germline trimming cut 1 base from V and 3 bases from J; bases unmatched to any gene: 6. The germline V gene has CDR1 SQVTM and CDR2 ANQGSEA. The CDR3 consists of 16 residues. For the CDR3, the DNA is TGCAGCGTTGAAGGGCGGCGGGAGGGGGACACCGGGGAGCTGTTTTTT. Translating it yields CSVEGRREGDTGELFF.

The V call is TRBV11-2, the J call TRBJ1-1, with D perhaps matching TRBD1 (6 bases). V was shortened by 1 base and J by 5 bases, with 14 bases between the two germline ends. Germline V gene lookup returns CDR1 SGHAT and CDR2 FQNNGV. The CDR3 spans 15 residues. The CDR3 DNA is TGTGCCAGCAGCTTAGGCGGCAGGGGTTGGACTGAAGCTTTCTTT. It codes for CASSLGGRGWTEAFF.

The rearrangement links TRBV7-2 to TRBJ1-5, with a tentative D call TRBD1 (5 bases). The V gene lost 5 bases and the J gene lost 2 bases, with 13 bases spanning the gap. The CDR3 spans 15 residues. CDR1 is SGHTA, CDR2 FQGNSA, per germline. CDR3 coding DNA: TGTGCCAGCAGCCGGAGGGGTGGGGGCAATCAGCCCCAGCATTTT. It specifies CASSRRGGGNQPQHF.

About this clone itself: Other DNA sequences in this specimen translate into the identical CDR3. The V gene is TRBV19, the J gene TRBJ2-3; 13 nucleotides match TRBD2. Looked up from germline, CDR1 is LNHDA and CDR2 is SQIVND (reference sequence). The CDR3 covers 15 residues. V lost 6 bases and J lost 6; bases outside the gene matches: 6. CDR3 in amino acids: CASRRLAGGADTQYF. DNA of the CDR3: TGTGCCAGTAGGCGACTAGCGGGAGGTGCGGATACGCAGTATTTT.

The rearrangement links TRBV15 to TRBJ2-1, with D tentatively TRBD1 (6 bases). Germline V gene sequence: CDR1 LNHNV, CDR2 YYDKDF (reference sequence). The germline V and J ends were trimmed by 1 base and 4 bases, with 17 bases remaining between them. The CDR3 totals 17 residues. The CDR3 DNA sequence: TGTGCCACCAGCAGAGGGACTCGGGACACCCTTTACAATGAGCAGTTCTTC. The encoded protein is CATSRGTRDTLYNEQFF.

CDR3 DNA sequence: TGTGCCAGCGGCCGAGCACCCACTAGCGGGAGGACCTACGAGCAGTACTTC. Its translation is CASGRAPTSGRTYEQYF. V usage is TRBV11-2 and J usage is TRBJ2-7; 12 bases agree with TRBD2. Germline CDR1 is SGHAT and CDR2 is FQNNGV. V dropped 8 bases and J dropped 2; count of bases not matched to a gene: 13. This CDR3 spans 17 amino acids.

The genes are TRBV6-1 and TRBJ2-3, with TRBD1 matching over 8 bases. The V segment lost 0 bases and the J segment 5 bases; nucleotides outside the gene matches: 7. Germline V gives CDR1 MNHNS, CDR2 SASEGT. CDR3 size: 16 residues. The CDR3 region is CASSEAGGQVVDTQYF. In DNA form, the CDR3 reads TGTGCCAGCAGTGAAGCGGGGGGACAGGTGGTAGATACGCAGTATTTT.

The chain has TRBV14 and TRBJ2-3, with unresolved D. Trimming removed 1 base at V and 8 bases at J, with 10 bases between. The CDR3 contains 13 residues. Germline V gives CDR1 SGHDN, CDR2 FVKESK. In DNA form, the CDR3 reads TGTGCCAGCAGCCAAGGTAATCGGTTTACGCAGTATTTT. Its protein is CASSQGNRFTQYF.

Written as DNA, the CDR3 is TGTGCCAGCAGTGGACCGGGACAGTCGAGTGGCTACACCTTC. This encodes CASSGPGQSSGYTF. The chain carries TRBV6-5 and TRBJ1-2, with 7 bases lining up with TRBD1. Trimming took 5 bases from V and 7 from J; bases not matched to a gene: 10. The germline CDR1 and CDR2 sequences are MNHEY and SVGAGI. This CDR3 is built from 14 residues.

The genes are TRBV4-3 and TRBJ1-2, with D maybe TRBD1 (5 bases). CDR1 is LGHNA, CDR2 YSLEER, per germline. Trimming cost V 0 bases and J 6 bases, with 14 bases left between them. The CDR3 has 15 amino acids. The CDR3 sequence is CASSQDSGRVDGYTF. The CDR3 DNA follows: TGCGCCAGCAGCCAAGACAGTGGCAGGGTTGATGGCTACACCTTC.

CDR3 sequence: CASSRRGTSGGARDTQYF. Here the CDR3 DNA reads TGTGCCAGCAGCAGACGGGGGACTAGCGGGGGGGCGAGGGATACGCAGTATTTT. The rearrangement links TRBV7-2 to TRBJ2-3, with 16 positions matching TRBD2. The germline V gene has CDR1 SGHTA and CDR2 FQGNSA. The CDR3 has 18 residues. Germline trimming cut 5 bases from V and 6 bases from J; bases unmatched to any gene: 11. Full variable domain (rest looked up from reference TRBV7-2 and TRBJ2-3): GAGVSQSPSNKVTEKGKDVELRCDPISGHTALYWYRQSLGQGLEFLIYFQGNSAPDKSGLPSDRFSAERTGGSVSTLTIQRTQQEDSAVYLCASSRRGTSGGARDTQYFGPGTRLTVL.

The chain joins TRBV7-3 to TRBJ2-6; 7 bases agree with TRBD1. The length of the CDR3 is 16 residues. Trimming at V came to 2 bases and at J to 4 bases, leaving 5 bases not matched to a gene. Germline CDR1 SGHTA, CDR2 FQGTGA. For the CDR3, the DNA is TGTGCCAGCAGCTTAGAGGGGGCGCACGGGGCCAACGTCCTGACTTTC. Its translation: CASSLEGAHGANVLTF.

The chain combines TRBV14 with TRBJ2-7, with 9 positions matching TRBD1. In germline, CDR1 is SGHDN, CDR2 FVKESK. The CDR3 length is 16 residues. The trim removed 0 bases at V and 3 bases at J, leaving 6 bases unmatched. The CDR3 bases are TGTGCCAGCAGCCAAGAACGCGGGACAGGGATCTACGAGCAGTACTTC. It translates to CASSQERGTGIYEQYF.

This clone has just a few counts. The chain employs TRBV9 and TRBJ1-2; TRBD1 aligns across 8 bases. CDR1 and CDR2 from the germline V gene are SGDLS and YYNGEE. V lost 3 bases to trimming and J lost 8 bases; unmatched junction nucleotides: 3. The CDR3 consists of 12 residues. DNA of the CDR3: TGTGCCAGCAGCGGACAGGGGTACGGCTACACCTTC. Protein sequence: CASSGQGYGYTF.

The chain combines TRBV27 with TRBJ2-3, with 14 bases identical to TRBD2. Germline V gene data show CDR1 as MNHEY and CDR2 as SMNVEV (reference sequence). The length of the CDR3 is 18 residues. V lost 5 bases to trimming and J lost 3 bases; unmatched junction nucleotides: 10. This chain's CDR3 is CASSPAPGTSGSTDTQYF. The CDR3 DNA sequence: TGTGCCAGCAGTCCCGCCCCCGGGACTAGCGGGAGTACAGATACGCAGTATTTT.

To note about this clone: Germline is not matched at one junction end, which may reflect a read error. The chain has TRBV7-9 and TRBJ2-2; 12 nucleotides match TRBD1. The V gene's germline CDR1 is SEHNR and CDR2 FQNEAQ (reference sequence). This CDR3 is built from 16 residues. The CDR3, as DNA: TGTTCCAGCAGCCCCGGGACAGGGGGCGCAGGCGGGGAGCTGTTTTTT. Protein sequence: CSSSPGTGGAGGELFF.

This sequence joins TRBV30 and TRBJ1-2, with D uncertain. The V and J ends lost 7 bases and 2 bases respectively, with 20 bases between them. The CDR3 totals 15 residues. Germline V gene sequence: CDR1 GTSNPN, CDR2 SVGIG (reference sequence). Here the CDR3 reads CALAYGNSLNYGYTF. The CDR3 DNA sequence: TGTGCCTTGGCGTATGGAAACAGTCTGAACTATGGCTACACCTTC.

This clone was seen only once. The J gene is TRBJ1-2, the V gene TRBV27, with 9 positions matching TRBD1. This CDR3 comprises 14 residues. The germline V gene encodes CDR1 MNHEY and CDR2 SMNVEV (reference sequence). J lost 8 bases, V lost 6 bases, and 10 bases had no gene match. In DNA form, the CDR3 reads TGTGCCAGCAGCTATACAGGGGGCCGAAAAGGCTACACCTTC. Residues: CASSYTGGRKGYTF.

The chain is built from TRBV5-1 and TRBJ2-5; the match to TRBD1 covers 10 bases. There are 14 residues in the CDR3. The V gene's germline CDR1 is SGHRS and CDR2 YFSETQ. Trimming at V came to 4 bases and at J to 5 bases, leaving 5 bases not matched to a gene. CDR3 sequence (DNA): TGCGCCAGCAGCCGGGACAGGGGTGGGGAGACCCAGTACTTC. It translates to CASSRDRGGETQYF.

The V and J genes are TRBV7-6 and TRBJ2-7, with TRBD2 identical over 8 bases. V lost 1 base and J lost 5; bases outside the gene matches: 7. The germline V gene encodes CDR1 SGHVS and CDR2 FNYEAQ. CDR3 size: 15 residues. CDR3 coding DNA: TGTGCCAGCAGCTTAGTAGGGGTAGCGGGACACGAGCAGTACTTC. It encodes CASSLVGVAGHEQYF. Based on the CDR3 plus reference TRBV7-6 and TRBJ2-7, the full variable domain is GAGVSQSPRYKVTKRGQDVALRCDPISGHVSLYWYRQALGQGPEFLTYFNYEAQQDKSGLPNDRFSAERPEGSISTLTIQRTEQRDSAMYRCASSLVGVAGHEQYFGPGTRLTVT.

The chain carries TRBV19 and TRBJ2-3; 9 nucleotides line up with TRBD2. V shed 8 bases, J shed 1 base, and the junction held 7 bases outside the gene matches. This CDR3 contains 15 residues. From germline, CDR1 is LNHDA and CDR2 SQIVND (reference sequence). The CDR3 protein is CASGPQRGGTDTQYF. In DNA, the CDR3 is TGTGCCAGTGGGCCCCAGCGGGGGGGCACAGATACGCAGTATTTT.

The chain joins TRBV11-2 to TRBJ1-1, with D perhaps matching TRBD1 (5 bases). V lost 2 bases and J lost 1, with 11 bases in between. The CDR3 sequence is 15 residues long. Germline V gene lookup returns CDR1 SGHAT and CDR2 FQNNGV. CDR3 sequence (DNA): TGTGCCAGCAGCTTATCTTCCGGGGGGAACACTGAAGCTTTCTTT. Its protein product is CASSLSSGGNTEAFF.

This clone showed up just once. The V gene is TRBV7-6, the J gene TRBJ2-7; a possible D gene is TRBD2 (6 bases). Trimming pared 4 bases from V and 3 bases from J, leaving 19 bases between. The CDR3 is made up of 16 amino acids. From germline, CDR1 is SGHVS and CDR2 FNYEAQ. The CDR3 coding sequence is TGTGCCAGCAGCTGGGGGACCGGGACGGGGGACTACGAGCAGTACTTC. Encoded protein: CASSWGTGTGDYEQYF.

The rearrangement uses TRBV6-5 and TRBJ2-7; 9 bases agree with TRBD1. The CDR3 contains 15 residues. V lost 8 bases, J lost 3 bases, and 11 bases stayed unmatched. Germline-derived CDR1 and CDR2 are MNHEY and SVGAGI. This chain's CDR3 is CASGTRGQGRYEQYF. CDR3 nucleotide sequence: TGTGCCAGCGGGACAAGGGGACAGGGTCGCTACGAGCAGTACTTC.